Below, 19 T cell receptor beta chains from the same sample are listed, as sequenced in a study of cytomegalovirus exposure and HLA in healthy donors. Using immunoSEQ multiplex PCR, the repertoire was profiled, and TCRdb retains in-frame clones only, with some absent. The sample gives fewer than 90,000 clones, about 95% of which show up once; roughly 1.5% is in the top ten. The sample consisted of PBMCs. These receptors all stem from a man aged 18 to 35 in good health and CMV-seropositive.

The J gene is TRBJ2-5, the V gene TRBV4-2, with D possibly matching TRBD2 (5 bases). Germline V CDR1 and CDR2: LGHNA, YNFKEQ. CDR3 length: 16 amino acids. V was shortened by 3 bases and J by 2 bases, with 16 bases between the two germline ends. The CDR3 coding sequence is TGTGCCAGCAGCCAGTTGGAAGGACTCATACAAGAGACCCAGTACTTC. Protein product: CASSQLEGLIQETQYF.

This sequence joins TRBV27 and TRBJ2-7; TRBD2 matches at 9 bases. V was pared by 5 bases and J by 3 bases, with 8 bases of the junction left unmatched. The V gene's germline CDR1 is MNHEY and CDR2 SMNVEV (reference sequence). CDR3 length equals 15 residues. The DNA of the CDR3 is TGTGCCAGCAGTGGAATACTAGCGGGCCACTACGAGCAGTACTTC. Translation gives CASSGILAGHYEQYF.

V usage is TRBV13 and J usage is TRBJ1-4, with 8 bases fitting TRBD1. The CDR3 spans 16 residues. The ends lost 1 base at V and 6 bases at J; junction bases unmatched: 7. CDR1 and CDR2 (germline): PRHDT, FYEKMQ (reference sequence). The CDR3 DNA follows: TGTGCCAGCAGCTTAGACAGGACAGGGAGGGATGAAAAACTGTTTTTT. Translating gives CASSLDRTGRDEKLFF.

This sequence joins TRBV5-1 and TRBJ1-2; TRBD1 aligns across 9 bases. Germline CDR1 SGHRS, CDR2 YFSETQ. The CDR3 loop spans 15 amino acids. V trimming: 3 bases; J trimming: 4 bases; junction bases outside the gene matches: 7. The CDR3 DNA reads as TGCGCCAGCAGCTGGACAGGGGAGGGTTCCTATGGCTACACCTTC. Residues: CASSWTGEGSYGYTF.

The chain carries TRBV4-1 and TRBJ1-2, with a possible D match to TRBD1 (6 bases). Trimming took off 1 base at V and 0 bases at J, with 15 bases between the two ends. CDR1 is MGHRA, CDR2 YSYEKL, per germline. The CDR3 has 17 residues. CDR3 in amino acids: CASSQAGTRQANYGYTF. The CDR3 region has the DNA TGCGCCAGCAGCCAAGCCGGTACCAGACAGGCTAACTATGGCTACACCTTC.

This clone occurred once. The V gene is TRBV27, the J gene TRBJ1-2; 7 bases match TRBD1. This CDR3 is built from 16 residues. The germline V gene encodes CDR1 MNHEY and CDR2 SMNVEV (reference sequence). J gave up 8 bases and V 8 bases, and 20 bases lay outside the gene matches. The CDR3 loop reads CASFSSRQGLSMGYTF. The CDR3 coding sequence is TGTGCCAGCTTTAGCTCAAGACAGGGATTGTCGATGGGCTACACCTTC.

This rearrangement joins TRBV9 to TRBJ1-3, with D tentatively TRBD1 (5 bases). Looked up from germline, CDR1 is SGDLS and CDR2 is YYNGEE. The V end lost 3 bases, the J end lost 4 bases, and 11 bases lay between the germline ends. CDR3 length equals 14 residues. As DNA, the CDR3 is TGTGCCAGCAGCGGGGGCAGGCGAGGAAACACCATATATTTT. It yields the protein CASSGGRRGNTIYF.

The V and J genes are TRBV5-5 and TRBJ1-4, with 9 bases identical to TRBD1. Germline V lookup: CDR1 SGHKS, CDR2 YYEKEE (reference sequence). CDR3 length: 14 amino acids. Trimming cost V 1 base and J 5 bases; bases outside gene matches: 0. The CDR3 region has the DNA TGTGCCAGCAGCTTGACAGGGGGCAATGAAAAACTGTTTTTT. The encoded protein is CASSLTGGNEKLFF.

This clone was recorded only once. This sequence joins TRBV28 and TRBJ2-7, with 10 bases that match TRBD2. Trimming at V came to 5 bases and at J to 1 base, leaving 5 bases not matched to a gene. The germline CDR1 and CDR2 sequences are MDHEN and SYDVKM. The CDR3 is 15 amino acids. The CDR3 DNA reads as TGTGCCAGCAGTATGACAGCGGGAGGGTCCTACGAGCAGTACTTC. It yields the protein CASSMTAGGSYEQYF. The entire variable domain, with the rest obtained from reference TRBV28 and TRBJ2-7, is as follows: DVKVTQSSRYLVKRTGEKVFLECVQDMDHENMFWYRQDPGLGLRLIYFSYDVKMKEKGDIPEGYSVSREKKERFSLILESASTNQTSMYLCASSMTAGGSYEQYFGPGTRLTVT.

V usage is TRBV5-1 and J usage is TRBJ2-2, with D perhaps matching TRBD2 (5 bases). This CDR3 is built from 12 residues. The V end was cut by 4 bases, the J end by 8 bases, with 9 bases between. Germline values: CDR1 SGHRS, CDR2 YFSETQ. CDR3 DNA: TGCGCCAGCAGCCCCCGAGGGGGGGAGCTGTTTTTT. This translates into CASSPRGGELFF.

The rearrangement links TRBV10-3 to TRBJ2-1, with a weak D call TRBD1 (5 bases). V lost 6 bases to trimming and J lost 8 bases, with 14 bases between them. The CDR3 is 13 amino acids. Germline CDR1 is ENHRY and CDR2 is SYGVKD. The CDR3 here is CAIRPQGTHEQFF. CDR3 DNA sequence: TGTGCCATCAGACCCCAGGGTACGCATGAGCAGTTCTTC.

The rearrangement links TRBV10-3 to TRBJ2-5; TRBD1 agrees at 9 bases. V was clipped by 11 bases and J by 4 bases; unmatched bases: 2. In germline, CDR1 is ENHRY, CDR2 SYGVKD. This CDR3 is 11 amino acids long. DNA of the CDR3: TGTGCCTCGGGACAGGGAGAGACCCAGTACTTC. Translated: CASGQGETQYF.

CDR3 sequence reads: CASSATDGVRGQGSYNEQFF. In nucleotides, the CDR3 is TGTGCCAGCAGTGCAACGGATGGGGTTAGGGGACAGGGCTCCTACAATGAGCAGTTCTTC. This chain links TRBV6-1 with TRBJ2-1; TRBD1 aligns across 9 bases. The CDR3 length is 20 residues. The V gene end was trimmed by 4 bases and the J gene end by 0 bases; junction bases not matched to a gene: 16. The germline CDR1 and CDR2 sequences are MNHNS and SASEGT.

The V gene is TRBV29-1, the J gene TRBJ1-3; a weak D match, TRBD1 (5 bases). Germline V gene data show CDR1 as SQVTM and CDR2 as ANQGSEA. V was clipped by 0 bases and J by 4 bases, with 19 bases between them. CDR3 length: 17 residues. CDR3 loop: CSVEDGPESGPGNTIYF. The CDR3 DNA is TGCAGCGTTGAAGATGGCCCCGAGTCAGGGCCAGGAAACACCATATATTTT.

The chain combines TRBV5-1 with TRBJ2-5; D might be TRBD1 (7 bases). Germline values: CDR1 SGHRS, CDR2 YFSETQ. Trimming removed 6 bases at V and 2 bases at J, with 17 bases between. CDR3 size: 15 residues. DNA for the CDR3: TGCGCCAGCACTTTTGGGGGGACAGATCAAGAGACCCAGTACTTC. It yields the protein CASTFGGTDQETQYF.

The rearrangement links TRBV7-9 to TRBJ1-4; possibly TRBD1 for D (5 bases). Trimming removed 8 bases from V and 8 bases from J, with 18 bases in between. Germline values: CDR1 SEHNR, CDR2 FQNEAQ (reference sequence). The CDR3 loop spans 14 amino acids. CDR3 DNA sequence: TGTGCCAGCGCCGCTCGGGGGGTCAGGGAAAAACTGTTTTTT. Translated, it gives CASAARGVREKLFF.

V and J are TRBV30 and TRBJ2-7; D remains ambiguous. This CDR3 is 15 amino acids long. Per germline, CDR1 GTSNPN and CDR2 SVGIG (reference sequence). With 4 bases removed from V and 4 bases from J, the gap between germline ends came to 20 bases. The CDR3 DNA sequence: TGTGCCTGGACCCCTTCAGCGACCAATCGGTACGAGCAGTACTTC. Its protein product is CAWTPSATNRYEQYF.

The chain links TRBV7-9 to TRBJ1-5; weak D call: TRBD1 (5 bases). Germline assignment: CDR1 SEHNR and CDR2 FQNEAQ (reference sequence). V lost 4 bases and J lost 0, with 22 bases in between. This CDR3 has 19 amino acids. CDR3 loop: CASSWGGTNLEGSNQPQHF. CDR3 bases: TGTGCCAGCAGCTGGGGGGGGACCAACCTCGAAGGTAGCAATCAGCCCCAGCATTTT.

The chain recombines TRBV6-1 with TRBJ2-7; 7 nucleotides match TRBD1. The CDR3 has 15 amino acids. The junction had 9 bases not matched to a gene; V was cut back by 3 bases and J by 4 bases. Germline lookup yields CDR1 MNHNS and CDR2 SASEGT. CDR3 coding DNA: TGTGCCAGCAGTGATCGATCTCAGGGGGTATACGAGCAGTACTTC. Translation gives CASSDRSQGVYEQYF.